The rows below give T cell receptor beta chains drawn from one sample of a study of CD8+ T cells in alopecia areata. Only in-frame clones appear in the TCRdb table, and some are missing; sequencing was by immunoSEQ multiplex PCR. The sample lists fewer than 200,000 clones; approximately 52% were seen once. The specimen was CD4+ T cells sorted from blood, collected at roughly week 55, from a patient treated with tofacitinib. Source of these receptors: a human donor with alopecia areata. Both conserved end residues are part of each CDR3. A D gene is named only where the DNA matches it firmly. Only some rows state a clone size, as once, few, many or a class for expanded clones.

len: 15
v_gene: TRBV29-1
d_gene: TRBD2
j_gene: TRBJ2-3
abundance: -
CDR3nt: TGCAGCGTTGCTACGACTAGCGGGGGGCCAGATACGCAGTATTTT
CDR3aa: CSVATTSGGPDTQYF

len: 12
v_gene: TRBV10-3
d_gene: -
j_gene: TRBJ1-2
abundance: -
CDR3nt: TGTGCCATCAGTGGGGACGGGCTTGGCTACACCTTC
CDR3aa: CAISGDGLGYTF

len: 14
v_gene: TRBV7-2
d_gene: -
j_gene: TRBJ2-2
abundance: -
CDR3nt: TGTGCCAGCAGCTTAGTACAGAACACCGGGGAGCTGTTTTTT
CDR3aa: CASSLVQNTGELFF

len: 18
v_gene: TRBV5-6
d_gene: TRBD1
j_gene: TRBJ1-5
abundance: -
CDR3nt: TGTGCCAGCAGCTTACGGACAGGGGGTTTAGGTTTCGCTCAGCCCCAGCATTTT
CDR3aa: CASSLRTGGLGFAQPQHF

len: 15
v_gene: TRBV27
d_gene: -
j_gene: TRBJ1-5
abundance: -
CDR3nt: TGTGCCAGCAGTTTATCGACAGGACCCAATCAGCCCCAGCATTTT
CDR3aa: CASSLSTGPNQPQHF

len: 11
v_gene: TRBV5-6
d_gene: -
j_gene: TRBJ2-7
abundance: -
CDR3nt: TGTGCCAGCAGCTTGGCTCTTGAGCAGTACTTC
CDR3aa: CASSLALEQYF

len: 15
v_gene: TRBV6-5
d_gene: TRBD1
j_gene: TRBJ1-6
abundance: -
CDR3nt: TGTGCCAGCAGTTACGAAACAGGGGCCCAAGGACCCCTCCACTTT
CDR3aa: CASSYETGAQGPLHF

len: 13
v_gene: TRBV9
d_gene: -
j_gene: TRBJ2-3
abundance: -
CDR3nt: TGTGCCAGCAGCCTCCCCGGGACAGATACGCAGTATTTT
CDR3aa: CASSLPGTDTQYF

len: 14
v_gene: TRBV19
d_gene: -
j_gene: TRBJ2-2
abundance: few
CDR3nt: TGTGCCAGTACCCTGGACATATACACCGGGGAGCTGTTTTTT
CDR3aa: CASTLDIYTGELFF

len: 15
v_gene: TRBV7-9
d_gene: -
j_gene: TRBJ1-5
abundance: -
CDR3nt: TGTGCCAGCAGCCAACGGCAGGGAGACGATCAGCCCCAGCATTTT
CDR3aa: CASSQRQGDDQPQHF

len: 13
v_gene: TRBV18
d_gene: TRBD1
j_gene: TRBJ1-2
abundance: few
CDR3nt: TGTGCCAGCTCGCGGGGACAGGGGGATGGCTACACCTTC
CDR3aa: CASSRGQGDGYTF

len: 13
v_gene: TRBV29-1
d_gene: -
j_gene: TRBJ2-3
abundance: once
CDR3nt: TGCAGCGTTCGGGGACGTAGCACAGATACGCAGTATTTT
CDR3aa: CSVRGRSTDTQYF

len: 13
v_gene: TRBV27
d_gene: -
j_gene: TRBJ1-3
abundance: -
CDR3nt: TGTGCCAGCAGTCCAAGACAGCCAAACACCATATATTTT
CDR3aa: CASSPRQPNTIYF

len: 13
v_gene: TRBV19
d_gene: -
j_gene: TRBJ1-1
abundance: -
CDR3nt: TGTGCCAGTAGCGACAGCTGGAACACTGAAGCTTTCTTT
CDR3aa: CASSDSWNTEAFF

len: 16
v_gene: TRBV15
d_gene: TRBD2
j_gene: TRBJ2-3
abundance: -
CDR3nt: TGTGCCACCAGCAGCGGGGGGGGATTAAGCACAGATACGCAGTATTTT
CDR3aa: CATSSGGGLSTDTQYF

len: 15
v_gene: TRBV30
d_gene: TRBD1
j_gene: TRBJ2-3
abundance: -
CDR3nt: TGTGCCTGGACGGCACAGGGGCGACCCACAGATACGCAGTATTTT
CDR3aa: CAWTAQGRPTDTQYF

len: 12
v_gene: TRBV19
d_gene: TRBD2
j_gene: TRBJ2-4
abundance: few
CDR3nt: TGTGCCAGTAGCAGCGGGGGGAACATTCAGTACTTC
CDR3aa: CASSSGGNIQYF

len: 14
v_gene: TRBV29-1
d_gene: TRBD1
j_gene: TRBJ2-3
abundance: -
CDR3nt: TGCAGCGTTGATGGACAGGGGGCAGTAGATACGCAGTATTTT
CDR3aa: CSVDGQGAVDTQYF

len: 14
v_gene: TRBV6-5
d_gene: TRBD2
j_gene: TRBJ2-1
abundance: -
CDR3nt: TGTGCCAGCGGAACTAGCGGGGGGGCCTATGAGCAGTTCTTC
CDR3aa: CASGTSGGAYEQFF

len: 15
v_gene: TRBV21-1
d_gene: -
j_gene: TRBJ2-5
abundance: few
CDR3nt: TGTGCCAGCAGCGCAACGAGACAGGTCCAAGAGACCCAGTACTTC
CDR3aa: CASSATRQVQETQYF

len: 16
v_gene: TRBV7-2
d_gene: -
j_gene: TRBJ2-2
abundance: -
CDR3nt: TGTGCCAGCAGCCTTACAGGGTCGGCGGGCACCGGGGAGCTGTTTTTT
CDR3aa: CASSLTGSAGTGELFF

len: 13
v_gene: TRBV5-1
d_gene: -
j_gene: TRBJ2-2
abundance: -
CDR3nt: TGCGCCAGCATGTTTAGTACCACCGGGGAGCTGTTTTTT
CDR3aa: CASMFSTTGELFF

len: 11
v_gene: TRBV30
d_gene: -
j_gene: TRBJ2-3
abundance: -
CDR3nt: TGTGCCTGGAGTAGGGCAGATACGCAGTATTTT
CDR3aa: CAWSRADTQYF

len: 14
v_gene: TRBV15
d_gene: -
j_gene: TRBJ2-5
abundance: -
CDR3nt: TGTGCCACCAGCAGTGGAGGGAACCAAGAGACCCAGTACTTC
CDR3aa: CATSSGGNQETQYF

len: 14
v_gene: TRBV2
d_gene: -
j_gene: TRBJ1-3
abundance: few
CDR3nt: TGTGCCAGCAGCCCCGGGTTATCTGGAAACACCATATATTTT
CDR3aa: CASSPGLSGNTIYF

len: 16
v_gene: TRBV7-8
d_gene: -
j_gene: TRBJ1-4
abundance: few
CDR3nt: TGTGCCAGCAGCGCATCGGGGGCAGCAACTAATGAAAAACTGTTTTTT
CDR3aa: CASSASGAATNEKLFF

len: 14
v_gene: TRBV18
d_gene: -
j_gene: TRBJ1-5
abundance: -
CDR3nt: TGTGCCAGCTCACCGGCGAATAGCAATCAGCCCCAGCATTTT
CDR3aa: CASSPANSNQPQHF

len: 13
v_gene: TRBV30
d_gene: -
j_gene: TRBJ1-5
abundance: -
CDR3nt: TGTGCCTGGAGTGAGGGTCGAGGGCAGCCCCAGCATTTT
CDR3aa: CAWSEGRGQPQHF

len: 15
v_gene: TRBV4-2
d_gene: TRBD1
j_gene: TRBJ1-5
abundance: -
CDR3nt: TGTGCCAGCAGCCACTCGACAGGGGGGGATCAGCCCCAGCATTTT
CDR3aa: CASSHSTGGDQPQHF

len: 17
v_gene: TRBV4-1
d_gene: -
j_gene: TRBJ2-2
abundance: -
CDR3nt: TGCGCCAGCAGGAAGAGGTGGGAGGAAACCCGGACCGGGGAGCTGTTTTTT
CDR3aa: CASRKRWEETRTGELFF

len: 13
v_gene: TRBV27
d_gene: -
j_gene: TRBJ2-7
abundance: -
CDR3nt: TGTGCCAGCAGTTTAGGACATTTGGGCGAGCAGTACTTC
CDR3aa: CASSLGHLGEQYF

len: 11
v_gene: TRBV2
d_gene: -
j_gene: TRBJ2-7
abundance: -
CDR3nt: TGTGCCAGCAGTCAGGACTACGAGCAGTACTTC
CDR3aa: CASSQDYEQYF

len: 14
v_gene: TRBV18
d_gene: TRBD1
j_gene: TRBJ2-6
abundance: -
CDR3nt: TGTGCCAGCCACAGGGGCGCGGGGGCCAACGTCCTGACTTTC
CDR3aa: CASHRGAGANVLTF

len: 11
v_gene: TRBV29-1
d_gene: -
j_gene: TRBJ2-7
abundance: few
CDR3nt: TGCAGCGTTAAGGGAGGCTACGAGCAGTACTTC
CDR3aa: CSVKGGYEQYF

len: 19
v_gene: TRBV23-1
d_gene: -
j_gene: TRBJ1-6
abundance: -
CDR3nt: TGCGCCAGCAGTCAATCAAGATGGGACGGGATATCTGAGAATTCACCCCTCCACTTT
CDR3aa: CASSQSRWDGISENSPLHF

len: 15
v_gene: TRBV29-1
d_gene: TRBD1
j_gene: TRBJ1-2
abundance: -
CDR3nt: TGCAGCGTTGAAGAAGGGGACAGGGGGGACTATGGCTACACCTTC
CDR3aa: CSVEEGDRGDYGYTF

len: 11
v_gene: TRBV5-1
d_gene: -
j_gene: TRBJ2-1
abundance: -
CDR3nt: TGCGCCAGCAGCGGCCGGGACACGCAGTTCTTC
CDR3aa: CASSGRDTQFF

len: 14
v_gene: TRBV27
d_gene: -
j_gene: TRBJ2-7
abundance: -
CDR3nt: TGTGCCAGCAGTTGGGACCCTGGACCGAGCGGGCAGTACTTC
CDR3aa: CASSWDPGPSGQYF

len: 14
v_gene: TRBV29-1
d_gene: -
j_gene: TRBJ2-5
abundance: -
CDR3nt: TGCAGCGTTGTATGGGAACCAGTGGGGGGGACCCAGTACTTC
CDR3aa: CSVVWEPVGGTQYF

len: 14
v_gene: TRBV2
d_gene: -
j_gene: TRBJ2-6
abundance: -
CDR3nt: TGTGCCAGCAGTGTGGTTACTGGGGCCAACGTCCTGACTTTC
CDR3aa: CASSVVTGANVLTF

len: 12
v_gene: TRBV7-6
d_gene: TRBD1
j_gene: TRBJ1-2
abundance: -
CDR3nt: TGTGCCAGCAGCAGGGACAGGGAAGGCTACACCTTC
CDR3aa: CASSRDREGYTF

len: 13
v_gene: TRBV19
d_gene: -
j_gene: TRBJ2-2
abundance: -
CDR3nt: TGTGCCAGTAGTACACAGGGTACCGGGGAGCTGTTTTTT
CDR3aa: CASSTQGTGELFF

len: 16
v_gene: TRBV5-1
d_gene: -
j_gene: TRBJ1-6
abundance: -
CDR3nt: TGCGCCAGCAGCGTTAGCAATCAGGGGCCCCATTCACCCCTCCACTTT
CDR3aa: CASSVSNQGPHSPLHF

len: 12
v_gene: TRBV30
d_gene: TRBD2
j_gene: TRBJ2-3
abundance: -
CDR3nt: TGTGCTTTAGCGGGGGGGCTGGATACGCAGTATTTT
CDR3aa: CALAGGLDTQYF

len: 15
v_gene: TRBV29-1
d_gene: -
j_gene: TRBJ2-5
abundance: -
CDR3nt: TGCAGCTACGTAGGAGGGGCGGGAATCAGAGAGACCCAGTACTTC
CDR3aa: CSYVGGAGIRETQYF

len: 11
v_gene: TRBV6-5
d_gene: -
j_gene: TRBJ1-1
abundance: -
CDR3nt: TGTGCCAGCAGTAACAGGATTCGGGCTTTCTTT
CDR3aa: CASSNRIRAFF

len: 15
v_gene: TRBV6-5
d_gene: -
j_gene: TRBJ2-7
abundance: -
CDR3nt: TGTGCCAGCAGCAGAGCGCGTGGCAGTTCCTACGAGCAGTACTTC
CDR3aa: CASSRARGSSYEQYF

len: 12
v_gene: TRBV30
d_gene: -
j_gene: TRBJ1-2
abundance: -
CDR3nt: TGTGCCTGGAGTCGCTGGGCGTCTGGCTACACCTTC
CDR3aa: CAWSRWASGYTF

len: 13
v_gene: TRBV27
d_gene: -
j_gene: TRBJ1-2
abundance: -
CDR3nt: TGTGCCAGCAGCCTTGGGGGATACGATGGCTACACCTTC
CDR3aa: CASSLGGYDGYTF